This T cell receptor beta chain appears in the sequencing data of a study of T cells in Graves' hyperthyroidism and ophthalmopathy. Study-wide points: The model predicted ophthalmopathy a median around six months before onset.

Germline V gene sequence: CDR1 MNHEY, CDR2 SVGAGI. This CDR3 spans 16 amino acids. Trimming left V 0 bases short and J 1 base short, with 9 bases between. This clonotype was seen many times. Its specificity is not known. Template material for amplifying TCR beta CDR3 regions consisted of RNA transcripts. HTBI primers were employed in a first-round RT-PCR of the TCR CDR3. A single record per CDR3 protein comes from TCRdb applying MiXCR to the multiplex PCR reads. The data show about 52,000 distinct CDR3 sequences, roughly half seen once. Enrolled ophthalmopathy patients presented with a Clinical Activity Score of at least 3, a NOSPECS grade of at least 4, and disease duration under 3 months. The PBMCs studied were ones that came from 10 ml fresh peripheral blood.

What was sequenced was blood. The chain links TRBV6-5 to TRBJ1-4, with D maybe TRBD1 (5 bases). The TCR sequence derives from a woman in her forties or fifties with Graves' ophthalmopathy. CDR3 in amino acids: CASSYSSQGTNEKLFF. Written as DNA, the CDR3 is TGTGCCAGCAGTTACTCGAGCCAGGGAACTAATGAAAAACTGTTTTTT.